Shown below are 21 T cell receptor beta chains from a single sample sequenced in a study of T-cell reconstitution after alpha-beta-depleted transplantation in children. Unique molecular identifiers featured in how the TCRbeta library was prepared. TCRdb fed the PCR reads into MiXCR, producing one record per CDR3 protein. The sample includes more than 85,000 distinct CDR3 sequences, under 9% of them seen just once. The material was PBMCs, obtained before TCRalphabeta/CD19-depleted stem cell transplant. These receptors originate from a boy between 2 and 15 years old with acute lymphoblastic leukemia, due to receive a stem cell transplant.

This clonotype was found many times. The V call is TRBV3-1, the J call TRBJ2-5, with D maybe TRBD2 (6 bases). Trimming took off 4 bases at V and 4 bases at J, with 13 bases between the two ends. The CDR3 has 14 residues. The germline CDR1 and CDR2 sequences are LGHDT and YNNKEL (reference sequence). This chain's CDR3 is CASSRSGVGETQYF. CDR3 in DNA: TGTGCCAGCAGCCGTTCGGGGGTGGGAGAGACCCAGTACTTC.

This clonotype was detected many times. The chain is built from TRBV18 and TRBJ1-5; unclear D gene. Deletions cut 0 bases from V and 1 base from J, with 7 bases between. Germline values: CDR1 KGHSH, CDR2 LQKENI. This CDR3 is built from 15 residues. Here the CDR3 reads CASSPPSQSNQPQHF. The CDR3 nucleotides read TGTGCCAGCTCACCACCTAGTCAAAGCAATCAGCCCCAGCATTTT.

The table lists this clonotype with many counts. The chain couples TRBV27 to TRBJ2-5, with 9 bases that match TRBD1. This CDR3 is 14 amino acids long. Germline CDR1 reads MNHEY; CDR2 reads SMNVEV (reference sequence). The V gene end was trimmed by 6 bases and the J gene end by 5 bases; junction bases not matched to a gene: 7. The CDR3 is CASSLQGARETQYF. The CDR3 nucleotides read TGTGCCAGCAGCCTACAGGGGGCTAGGGAGACCCAGTACTTC.

As for this clonotype: With a much larger clone just one base away, this may be a read error. The rearrangement uses TRBV20-1 and TRBJ2-5, with 13 bases fitting TRBD2. Germline V gene data show CDR1 as DFQATT and CDR2 as SNEGSKA (reference sequence). This CDR3 comprises 17 residues. CDR3 protein: CCAKLAGGPSSLETQYF. DNA for the CDR3: TGCTGTGCGAAACTAGCGGGGGGGCCTTCTTCCCTAGAGACCCAGTACTTC.

This clonotype was picked up a small number of times. The chain is built from TRBV4-3 and TRBJ1-3; 8 nucleotides match TRBD1. The CDR3 covers 14 residues. Unmatched junction bases numbered 1, after V lost 4 bases and J lost 2 bases. Germline V gives CDR1 LGHNA, CDR2 YSLEER. The CDR3, as DNA: TGCGCCAGCAGCCCACAGGGGGCTGGAAACACCATATATTTT. Protein: CASSPQGAGNTIYF.

This clonotype has ten or more counts. This chain links TRBV20-1 with TRBJ2-1; 7 nucleotides line up with TRBD2. The V gene end was trimmed by 0 bases and the J gene end by 0 bases; junction bases not matched to a gene: 11. CDR3 length equals 18 residues. The V gene's germline CDR1 is DFQATT and CDR2 SNEGSKA (reference sequence). CDR3 in amino acids: CSARDRRRGYHSYNEQFF. The CDR3 nucleotides are TGCAGTGCTAGAGATCGTCGGCGGGGGTACCACTCCTACAATGAGCAGTTCTTC.

This clonotype was seen many times. The gene calls are TRBV7-9 and TRBJ1-1; D ambiguous. Germline V CDR1 and CDR2: SEHNR, FQNEAQ (reference sequence). This CDR3 spans 11 amino acids. Trimming took 1 base from V and 7 from J, leaving 4 bases between them. DNA for the CDR3: TGTGCCAGCAGCTTAGGGCATGAAGCTTTCTTT. It translates to CASSLGHEAFF.

The J gene is TRBJ2-5, the V gene TRBV5-1, with 8 bases that match TRBD1. In germline, CDR1 is SGHRS, CDR2 YFSETQ. J was trimmed by 1 base and V by 0 bases; bases with no gene match: 17. The CDR3 has 20 amino acids. In DNA form, the CDR3 reads TGCGCCAGCAGCTTGGCCGATGGACAGGGATTAGTATTGGCCCAAGAGACCCAGTACTTC. Translating gives CASSLADGQGLVLAQETQYF.

CDR3 DNA: TGTGCCAGCAGTGATCTAGGAGAGACCCAGTACTTC. Its translation: CASSDLGETQYF. The J gene is TRBJ2-5, the V gene TRBV6-1, with D unresolved. V was shortened by 3 bases and J by 4 bases, with 6 bases between the two germline ends. This CDR3 is 12 amino acids long. Germline CDR1 MNHNS, CDR2 SASEGT.

This clonotype showed up many times. The chain uses TRBV5-4 and TRBJ2-7; a possible D gene is TRBD2 (7 bases). This CDR3 spans 15 amino acids. The V end was cut by 2 bases, the J end by 5 bases, with 17 bases between. The germline CDR1 and CDR2 sequences are SGHNT and YYREEE (reference sequence). The CDR3 region has the DNA TGTGCCAGCAGCTTTCGGGGGGCTTTCAAGGACGAGCAGTACTTC. It codes for CASSFRGAFKDEQYF.

The table lists this clonotype with many counts. This chain links TRBV20-1 with TRBJ2-7, with D maybe TRBD1 (5 bases). The CDR3 totals 14 residues. Germline-derived CDR1 and CDR2 are DFQATT and SNEGSKA (reference sequence). Trimming cost V 0 bases and J 3 bases, with 12 bases left between them. The chain's CDR3 is CSARDRAGYYEQYF. The CDR3, as DNA: TGCAGTGCTAGAGATCGGGCAGGGTACTACGAGCAGTACTTC.

This clonotype turned up a few times. V usage is TRBV2 and J usage is TRBJ1-2; TRBD1 matches 9 bases. V lost 6 bases and J lost 2; bases outside the gene matches: 7. The CDR3 length is 15 residues. Germline lookup yields CDR1 SNHLY and CDR2 FYNNEI. DNA of the CDR3: TGTGCCAGCAGGCTACAGGGGGCGGGAAACTATGGCTACACCTTC. Its translation: CASRLQGAGNYGYTF.

V usage is TRBV18 and J usage is TRBJ1-1, with D perhaps matching TRBD1 (5 bases). Trimming pared 6 bases from V and 1 base from J, leaving 21 bases between. This CDR3 spans 17 amino acids. Germline loops: CDR1 KGHSH, CDR2 LQKENI. CDR3 coding DNA: TGTGCCAGCTCTCCTCTCCTTCTACGGGACTCGAACACTGAAGCTTTCTTT. It is translated as CASSPLLLRDSNTEAFF.

The chain is built from TRBV20-1 and TRBJ2-7; 10 nucleotides align to TRBD2. This CDR3 has 14 amino acids. Germline V CDR1 and CDR2: DFQATT, SNEGSKA (reference sequence). Germline trimming cut 4 bases from V and 3 bases from J; bases unmatched to any gene: 6. This CDR3 reads CSATQRGGLYEQYF. CDR3 in DNA: TGCAGTGCTACCCAGCGGGGGGGCCTCTACGAGCAGTACTTC.

There are a few counts of this clonotype. The rearrangement uses TRBV5-1 and TRBJ2-2; no clear D. Germline CDR1 is SGHRS and CDR2 is YFSETQ. V was pared by 3 bases and J by 1 base, with 13 bases between. This CDR3 has 16 amino acids. CDR3 region: CASSWNRARNTGELFF. Written as DNA, the CDR3 is TGCGCCAGCAGCTGGAACCGGGCCCGGAACACCGGGGAGCTGTTTTTT.

The chain combines TRBV2 with TRBJ1-1; TRBD1 aligns across 9 bases. Germline CDR1 SNHLY, CDR2 FYNNEI. This CDR3 contains 15 residues. V lost 6 bases, J lost 1 base, and 6 bases stayed unmatched. The CDR3 region is CASSHGQGTNTEAFF. The DNA of the CDR3 is TGTGCCAGCAGCCACGGACAGGGGACGAACACTGAAGCTTTCTTT.

Points on this clonotype: The junction departs from the called germline gene at one end, perhaps through a read error. The chain is built from TRBV20-1 and TRBJ1-4; D may be TRBD1 (5 bases). The germline gives CDR1 DFQATT, CDR2 SNEGSKA (reference sequence). This CDR3 spans 13 amino acids. This CDR3 reads CSARGGAGEKLSF. Written as DNA, the CDR3 is TGCAGTGCTAGAGGTGGGGCTGGTGAAAAACTGTCTTTT.

In this sample, this clonotype turned up many times. The chain has TRBV5-1 and TRBJ2-1, with D possibly being TRBD1 or TRBD2 (5 bases each). Germline V CDR1 and CDR2: SGHRS, YFSETQ. V gave up 2 bases and J gave up 8 bases, with 14 bases separating them. There are 14 residues in the CDR3. Written as DNA, the CDR3 is TGCGCCAGCAGCTTAGGGGCAGGGACGGATGAGCAGTTCTTC. Translated: CASSLGAGTDEQFF.

This clonotype was observed once. This rearrangement joins TRBV7-2 to TRBJ1-2; D remains unclear. Germline V gene data show CDR1 as SGHTA and CDR2 as FQGNSA. V lost 0 bases to trimming and J lost 0 bases, with 5 bases between them. The CDR3 runs to 14 residues. The DNA for the CDR3 is TGTGCCAGCAGCTTAGCGCCCGCTAACTATGGCTACACCTTC. It codes for CASSLAPANYGYTF.

This clonotype appeared many times. The J gene is TRBJ2-1, the V gene TRBV12-3 or TRBV12-4, with 10 bases fitting TRBD2. The CDR3 contains 15 residues. Germline trimming cut 7 bases from V and 6 bases from J; bases unmatched to any gene: 9. The CDR3: CASNTAGGRGNEQFF. As DNA, the CDR3 is TGTGCCAGCAACACAGCGGGGGGGCGTGGCAATGAGCAGTTCTTC.

This clonotype has just a few counts. The rearrangement joins TRBV4-1 to TRBJ2-3; 9 nucleotides agree with TRBD2. The V gene end was trimmed by 1 base and the J gene end by 5 bases; junction bases not matched to a gene: 7. Looked up from germline, CDR1 is MGHRA and CDR2 is YSYEKL. The CDR3 is made up of 16 amino acids. Here the CDR3 DNA reads TGCGCCAGCAGCCAAGTTCGCGGGGGGGCGGGAGATACGCAGTATTTT. Amino acids: CASSQVRGGAGDTQYF.